The 30 T cell receptor beta chains below all came from one sample that was sequenced in a study of post-analysis software for immune sequencing data. Study conclusions and caveats: When patients were compared with controls, 4 or 5 TRBV segments were more frequent, TRBV5-6, TRBV5-1 and TRBV20-1 among them.

Built from TCR beta cDNA, the libraries had unique molecular identifiers in them. TCRdb analysed the PCR reads with MiXCR anew, one entry per CDR3 protein. The sample shows 740,000 or so distinct CDR3 sequences, roughly half of them seen only once. These receptors' antigens are unknown. Sample: blood. The receptors were gathered from a girl under 18 with multiple sclerosis.

The genes are TRBV7-9 and TRBJ2-1; 11 bases align to TRBD2. V trimming: 5 bases; J trimming: 8 bases; junction bases outside the gene matches: 11. Germline CDR1 reads SEHNR; CDR2 reads FQNEAQ (reference sequence). The length of the CDR3 is 16 residues. As DNA, the CDR3 is TGTGCCAGCAGCCACTTCCTAGCGGGAGGTATAGATGAGCAGTTCTTC. It specifies CASSHFLAGGIDEQFF.

This sequence joins TRBV7-8 and TRBJ1-5; TRBD1 is a possible D gene (5 bases). The CDR3 extends over 18 amino acids. V was cut by 5 bases and J by 1 base, with 21 bases left in between. Per germline, CDR1 SGHVS and CDR2 FQNEAQ. The DNA of the CDR3 is TGTGCCAGCAGCCGTTGGGGCAGGGAGACTTTCAGCAATCAGCCCCAGCATTTT. Translation: CASSRWGRETFSNQPQHF. The full variable domain, completed using reference TRBV7-8 and TRBJ1-5, is GAGVSQSPRYKVAKRGQDVALRCDPISGHVSLFWYQQALGQGPEFLTYFQNEAQLDKSGLPSDRFFAERPEGSVSTLKIQRTQQEDSAVYLCASSRWGRETFSNQPQHFGDGTRLSIL.

The J gene is TRBJ2-7, the V gene TRBV6-1; 8 bases align to TRBD1. The CDR3 sequence is 14 residues long. Per germline, CDR1 MNHNS and CDR2 SASEGT. V dropped 6 bases and J dropped 3; count of bases not matched to a gene: 7. The CDR3 loop is CASRGGGQGYEQYF. The CDR3 region has the DNA TGTGCCAGCAGGGGGGGCGGACAGGGCTACGAGCAGTACTTC.

The chain links TRBV30 to TRBJ1-5; D not certain. This CDR3 is built from 13 residues. The V gene lost 2 bases and the J gene lost 3 bases, with 8 bases spanning the gap. Per germline, CDR1 GTSNPN and CDR2 SVGIG (reference sequence). CDR3 DNA sequence: TGTGCCTGGAGTTCCAGGCCCAATCAGCCCCAGCATTTT. This sequence encodes CAWSSRPNQPQHF. The full variable domain, rest sourced from reference TRBV30 and TRBJ1-5, is SQTIHQWPATLVQPVGSPLSLECTVEGTSNPNLYWYRQAAGRGLQLLFYSVGIGQISSEVPQNLSASRPQDRQFILSSKKLLLSDSGFYLCAWSSRPNQPQHFGDGTRLSIL.

V usage is TRBV7-9 and J usage is TRBJ2-1; TRBD1 might be the D (6 bases). Between the trimmed V and J ends, which lost 5 bases and 6 bases, there was a span of 11 bases. CDR3 size: 13 residues. CDR1 and CDR2 (germline): SEHNR, FQNEAQ (reference sequence). CDR3 bases: TGTGCCAGCAGCCTGCTACAGGGCAATGAGCAGTTCTTC. This encodes CASSLLQGNEQFF.

This clonotype turned up a few times. The chain is built from TRBV29-1 and TRBJ2-1; D might be TRBD1 or TRBD2, each matching 6 bases. V was trimmed by 4 bases and J by 9 bases, leaving 13 bases between them. Germline loops: CDR1 SQVTM, CDR2 ANQGSEA. The CDR3 runs 12 residues. CDR3 bases: TGCAGCGTTGGCCTCGAGGGGGGTGAGCAGTTCTTC. Translation gives CSVGLEGGEQFF.

This clonotype has a count of ten or more. This chain uses TRBV4-1 with TRBJ2-7; perhaps TRBD2 as D (5 bases). V dropped 1 base and J dropped 3 bases, with 13 bases sitting between them. This CDR3 is built from 15 residues. CDR1 is MGHRA and CDR2 is YSYEKL in the germline V gene. CDR3 in amino acids: CASSQGILDYYEQYF. The DNA of the CDR3 is TGCGCCAGCAGCCAAGGGATCCTCGACTACTACGAGCAGTACTTC.

The chain employs TRBV6-6 and TRBJ2-4; no definite D call. The J call is in doubt because the DNA end fits TRBJ2-7 better. The CDR3 has 16 residues. Germline V lookup: CDR1 MNHNY, CDR2 SVGAGI (reference sequence). The CDR3 coding sequence is TGTGCCAGCAGTTACTTAATCTTGGGGTATACCTACGAGCAGTACTTC. Translation gives CASSYLILGYTYEQYF.

In its sample, this clonotype was seen a few times. The J gene is TRBJ2-5, the V gene TRBV20-1, with 9 bases matching TRBD1. Germline V gene data show CDR1 as DFQATT and CDR2 as SNEGSKA (reference sequence). Germline trimming cut 6 bases from V and 4 bases from J; bases unmatched to any gene: 3. The CDR3 contains 12 residues. CDR3 sequence reads: CSARTGAETQYF. The DNA for the CDR3 is TGCAGTGCAAGGACAGGGGCAGAGACCCAGTACTTC.

In this sample, this clonotype turned up a few times. V is TRBV15 and J is TRBJ1-2; D gene ambiguous. V was trimmed by 1 base and J by 0 bases, leaving 3 bases between them. Looked up from germline, CDR1 is LNHNV and CDR2 is YYDKDF (reference sequence). The CDR3 spans 13 residues. DNA of the CDR3: TGTGCCACCAGCAGAGGCACTAACTATGGCTACACCTTC. Translation: CATSRGTNYGYTF.

This clonotype was seen a single time. One end of the junction fails to match germline, which may point to a read error. The chain joins TRBV7-3 to TRBJ2-6, with D possibly TRBD1 on 6 matching bases. The length of the CDR3 is 20 residues. Per germline, CDR1 SGHTA and CDR2 FQGTGA. The CDR3 bases are TGTGCCAGCAGCTTAACGTTCGGAGACCCCAGGGGCTCTGGGGCCAACGCCCTGACTTTC. It is translated as CASSLTFGDPRGSGANALTF.

The table lists this clonotype with a few counts. The chain employs TRBV20-1 and TRBJ2-5; 11 positions agree with TRBD2. CDR3 size: 15 residues. With V trimmed by 6 bases and J by 2 bases, 8 bases remained unmatched. Per the germline V gene, CDR1 is DFQATT and CDR2 is SNEGSKA (reference sequence). CDR3 amino acids: CSAYPSGRIQETQYF. In DNA form, the CDR3 reads TGCAGTGCGTATCCTAGCGGGAGGATTCAAGAGACCCAGTACTTC.

This clonotype was observed a few times. The V gene is TRBV6-5, the J gene TRBJ2-7; 8 nucleotides align to TRBD2. Germline V CDR1 and CDR2: MNHEY, SVGAGI. This CDR3 is built from 16 residues. V shed 5 bases, J shed 0 bases, and the junction held 9 bases outside the gene matches. CDR3 coding DNA: TGTGCCAGCAGTGCCCTAGCGGGCCGAGCCTCCTACGAGCAGTACTTC. This sequence encodes CASSALAGRASYEQYF.

This chain joins TRBV12-3 or TRBV12-4 and TRBJ1-5; a weak D match, TRBD1 (5 bases). The CDR3 is made up of 14 amino acids. Deletions cut 6 bases from V and 5 bases from J, with 14 bases between. In nucleotides, the CDR3 is TGTGCCAGCAGCCGGGACCCTGAGTATCAGCCCCAGCATTTT. Residues: CASSRDPEYQPQHF.

J is TRBJ1-5 and V is TRBV9; a possible D gene is TRBD1 (6 bases). CDR3 size: 15 residues. V lost 0 bases and J lost 4, with 11 bases in between. CDR1 SGDLS and CDR2 YYNGEE come from the germline V gene. In DNA form, the CDR3 reads TGTGCCAGCAGCGTAGTGGGGGCCGTGAATCAGCCCCAGCATTTT. Protein: CASSVVGAVNQPQHF.

This clonotype was counted only a few times. The V and J genes are TRBV7-9 and TRBJ2-1; 9 bases fit TRBD2. Matching the DNA end better, TRBJ2-7 makes the J call doubtful. The CDR3 has 16 residues. Germline V gene sequence: CDR1 SEHNR, CDR2 FQNEAQ (reference sequence). The CDR3 reads CASSLDSSGRDNEQYF. CDR3 DNA sequence: TGTGCCAGCAGCTTAGATAGTAGCGGGAGAGACAATGAGCAGTACTTC.

The V and J genes are TRBV24-1 and TRBJ1-2; D perhaps matches TRBD1 (5 bases). Trimming shortened V by 4 bases and J by 9 bases, and 11 bases separated the two germline ends. CDR3 length: 12 residues. Germline V gives CDR1 KGHDR, CDR2 SFDVKD. The CDR3 sequence is CATSEQGWSYTF. The CDR3 DNA sequence: TGTGCCACCAGTGAGCAGGGCTGGAGCTACACCTTC.

This clonotype turned up a few times. This chain joins TRBV20-1 and TRBJ2-7, with 13 bases lining up with TRBD2. The V gene end was trimmed by 5 bases and the J gene end by 5 bases; junction bases not matched to a gene: 6. The V gene's germline CDR1 is DFQATT and CDR2 SNEGSKA (reference sequence). This CDR3 is 14 amino acids long. The chain's CDR3 is CSASSTSGRDEQYF. CDR3 coding DNA: TGCAGTGCTTCCAGCACTAGCGGGAGGGACGAGCAGTACTTC.

Concerning this clonotype: This CDR3 is missing its conserved last phenylalanine or tryptophan, likely due to a read error. The chain recombines TRBV7-9 with TRBJ2-5; D is possibly TRBD1 (6 bases). The V end lost 4 bases, the J end lost 2 bases, and 11 bases lay between the germline ends. Germline V lookup: CDR1 SEHNR, CDR2 FQNEAQ (reference sequence). This CDR3 has 14 residues. DNA for the CDR3: TGTGCCAGCAGCTCCCGGGACACACAAGAGACCCAGTACTCC. Translating it yields CASSSRDTQETQYS.

This clonotype was recorded a few times. The rearrangement joins TRBV5-5 to TRBJ2-5, with TRBD2 matching 9 bases. From germline, CDR1 is SGHKS and CDR2 YYEKEE (reference sequence). Trimming took 1 base from V and 2 from J; bases not matched to a gene: 6. This CDR3 is 16 amino acids long. CDR3 coding DNA: TGTGCCAGCAGCTTGCTTGCTAGCGGGGTTCAAGAGACCCAGTACTTC. Its protein product is CASSLLASGVQETQYF.

The chain is built from TRBV5-1 and TRBJ2-5; 7 nucleotides match TRBD1. V dropped 0 bases and J dropped 4; count of bases not matched to a gene: 6. The CDR3 runs to 15 residues. CDR1 and CDR2 from the germline V gene are SGHRS and YFSETQ. The CDR3 loop is CASSLEGQKAETQYF. DNA of the CDR3: TGCGCCAGCAGCTTGGAGGGACAGAAAGCAGAGACCCAGTACTTC. The full variable domain, its missing parts supplied by reference TRBV5-1 and TRBJ2-5, is KAGVTQTPRYLIKTRGQQVTLSCSPISGHRSVSWYQQTPGQGLQFLFEYFSETQRNKGNFPGRFSGRQFSNSRSEMNVSTLELGDSALYLCASSLEGQKAETQYFGPGTRLLVL.

The chain recombines TRBV20-1 with TRBJ2-7, with 12 bases aligning to TRBD2. The J call may be in error: the DNA end matches TRBJ2-4 better. This CDR3 spans 16 amino acids. The germline V gene has CDR1 DFQATT and CDR2 SNEGSKA (reference sequence). CDR3: CSAPSALAGGSDIQYF. Written as DNA, the CDR3 is TGCAGTGCCCCATCGGCACTAGCGGGAGGATCAGACATTCAGTACTTC.

V is TRBV10-3 and J is TRBJ2-1; 7 bases align to TRBD2. J lost 5 bases, V lost 5 bases, and 6 bases had no gene match. The germline CDR1 and CDR2 sequences are ENHRY and SYGVKD. This CDR3 region has 14 residues. The CDR3: CAISRAGSDNEQFF. The CDR3, as DNA: TGTGCCATCAGTCGAGCGGGATCGGACAATGAGCAGTTCTTC.

This clonotype appeared once. V gene TRBV19 combines with J gene TRBJ1-5, with unresolved D. This CDR3 is built from 16 residues. Per germline, CDR1 LNHDA and CDR2 SQIVND (reference sequence). Trimming left V 2 bases short and J 0 bases short, with 11 bases between. This chain's CDR3 is CASSIIGPNSNQPQHF. The CDR3 nucleotides are TGTGCCAGTAGTATAATAGGTCCTAATAGCAATCAGCCCCAGCATTTT.

V gene TRBV10-3 combines with J gene TRBJ2-3, with 10 bases matching TRBD2. This CDR3 is 18 amino acids long. V shed 2 bases and J 2 bases; nucleotides not matched to a gene: 10. Germline assignment: CDR1 ENHRY and CDR2 SYGVKD. CDR3: CAISEDWEREGPTDTQYF. The CDR3 nucleotides read TGTGCCATCAGTGAGGATTGGGAGCGGGAGGGCCCCACAGATACGCAGTATTTT.

The chain is built from TRBV20-1 and TRBJ2-5; TRBD1 or TRBD2 may be the D gene (6 bases each). Trimming took 3 bases from V and 0 from J, leaving 17 bases between them. The germline V gene encodes CDR1 DFQATT and CDR2 SNEGSKA (reference sequence). This CDR3 has 16 residues. The DNA for the CDR3 is TGCAGTGCTAGGGAGGGGGTCCGGGACTACCAAGAGACCCAGTACTTC. Translating gives CSAREGVRDYQETQYF.

A few counts support this clonotype. This chain uses TRBV29-1 with TRBJ1-5; tentative D call: TRBD1 (6 bases). The CDR3 loop spans 15 amino acids. V was cut by 7 bases and J by 7 bases, with 23 bases left in between. Germline CDR1 and CDR2: SQVTM and ANQGSEA. Here the CDR3 reads CSAEGDSQRRQPQHF. CDR3 coding DNA: TGCAGCGCCGAGGGGGACTCTCAACGGCGGCAGCCCCAGCATTTT.

In this sample, this clonotype turned up a few times. V and J are TRBV29-1 and TRBJ2-2; D is perhaps TRBD1 (6 bases). Germline V gene data show CDR1 as SQVTM and CDR2 as ANQGSEA. CDR3 length equals 14 residues. Trimming pared 0 bases from V and 6 bases from J, leaving 11 bases between. The CDR3 DNA reads TGCAGCGTTGAAGAACAGGGTGGATCCGGGGAGCTGTTTTTT. Translated, it gives CSVEEQGGSGELFF.

The chain employs TRBV20-1 and TRBJ2-3, with 7 bases matching TRBD2. Germline CDR1 is DFQATT and CDR2 is SNEGSKA (reference sequence). After removal of 3 bases from V and 3 bases from J, the junction contained 6 bases not matched to a gene. This CDR3 is 14 amino acids long. Written as DNA, the CDR3 is TGCAGTGCTAGGGGCCTTAGCGGGACAGATACGCAGTATTTT. Translated: CSARGLSGTDTQYF.

The chain is built from TRBV5-5 and TRBJ2-4, with D perhaps assigned TRBD1 or TRBD2 (5 bases each). Germline loops: CDR1 SGHKS, CDR2 YYEKEE (reference sequence). Deletions cut 0 bases from V and 0 bases from J, with 16 bases between. CDR3 size: 18 residues. CDR3 amino acids: CASSLAGIRVGAKNIQYF. The CDR3 nucleotides read TGTGCCAGCAGCTTGGCGGGAATCAGGGTGGGAGCCAAAAACATTCAGTACTTC.